This T cell receptor beta chain was captured by sequencing in a study of T-cell reconstitution after alpha-beta-depleted transplantation in children. For this clonotype: The antigen is undetermined.

Points from the study as a whole: Newly generated T cells supplied most T-cell counts and diversity one year post-transplant. Recipient T cells and thymic progenitors that survived gave rise to the high TCRbeta diversity observed at day 60 in some patients. Reported findings indicate that, about two months after transplant, alpha-beta T cells came from several hundred expanded clones, which were derived from non-depleted graft cells.

Molecular barcoding with unique molecular identifiers was used for the TCRbeta library. TCRdb ran MiXCR on the PCR reads and lists one entry per CDR3 protein. The data hold about 130,000 distinct CDR3 sequences, with about a tenth observed a single time. The CDR3 runs to 14 residues. J gave up 4 bases and V 3 bases, and 4 bases lay outside the gene matches. The V gene's germline CDR1 is SGHRS and CDR2 YFSETQ. The TCR was taken from a girl under three years old who had a stem cell transplant for combined immunodeficiency, so the T cells may come from the graft donor. This chain joins TRBV5-1 and TRBJ2-3, with 8 positions matching TRBD1. Sequencing used PBMCs, mostly from graft donor cells, obtained 180 days after TCRalphabeta/CD19-depleted stem cell transplant. The CDR3 reads CASSSDRAPDTQYF. Here the CDR3 DNA reads TGCGCCAGCAGCTCGGACAGGGCCCCAGATACGCAGTATTTT.